The clone carrying this T cell receptor beta chain was seen more than once but under ten times. Antigen: not known. TCRdb re-called the reads through MiXCR, storing one row per CDR3 protein. Seen here are 140,000 to 150,000 distinct CDR3 sequences, approximately 30% observed once, and the top ten hold 45% to 55%. These data come from a study of T cell repertoires in cytomegalovirus infection. The TCR comes from a human donor in good health (CMV status not recorded). Some clones in this sample may be carry-over from other donors' samples. The material was CD8+ T cells from cultured PBMCs, obtained from culture after CMV antigen stimulation.

DNA for the CDR3: TGTGCCAGCAGTGACTACAGGGGAGCCATGAACACTGAAGCTTTCTTT. It is translated as CASSDYRGAMNTEAFF. V is TRBV6-6 and J is TRBJ1-1, with TRBD1 matching over 7 bases. Germline lookup yields CDR1 MNHNY and CDR2 SVGAGI (reference sequence). The length of the CDR3 is 16 residues. Unmatched junction bases numbered 9, after V lost 5 bases and J lost 0 bases.